A selection of T cell receptor beta chains follows, all from one sample in a study of blood T cells in healthy people across ages. TCRdb ran MiXCR on the 5' RACE reads and lists one entry per CDR3 protein. The sample yields roughly 800,000 distinct CDR3 sequences, approximately 53% seen once. The sequenced sample was blood. The origin of the receptors is an elderly man in good health. The CDR3 runs from the conserved cysteine through the conserved F or W. A D gene is named only where the DNA matches it firmly. A row's size may be missing; if present it is once, few, many or a size class.

v_gene	d_gene	j_gene	abundance	CDR3nt	CDR3aa
TRBV7-2	.	TRBJ2-5	few	TGTGCCAGCAGCTTAGGTAGTCTCCCCCAAGAGACCCAGTACTTC	CASSLGSLPQETQYF
TRBV4-1	.	TRBJ1-2	once	TGCGCCAGCAGCCAAGATAGGGTTACGGGGACGGCTTATGGCTACACCTTC	CASSQDRVTGTAYGYTF
TRBV7-2	TRBD2	TRBJ2-5	few	TGTGCCAGCAGCCGGTCGGGCTCTAGCGGACAAGAGACCCAGTACTTC	CASSRSGSSGQETQYF
TRBV6-2/TRBV6-3	TRBD1	TRBJ2-2	.	TGTGCCAGCAGCCGGACAGGGAGCACCGGGGAGCTGTTTTTT	CASSRTGSTGELFF
TRBV3-1	TRBD2	TRBJ2-1	.	TGTGCCAGCAGCCAAGCAACTAGCGGGAGGGCCAGTGAGCAGTTCTTC	CASSQATSGRASEQFF
TRBV6-6	TRBD1	TRBJ2-1	.	TGTGCCAGCACCCAGCCGGGGACAGGGGAGGTAAATGAGCAGTTCTTC	CASTQPGTGEVNEQFF
TRBV9	.	TRBJ2-3	.	TGTGCCAGCAGCGTAGATCTAGATACGCAGTATTTT	CASSVDLDTQYF
TRBV29-1	TRBD2	TRBJ2-7	.	TGCAGCGTTGACATAGCGGGGACATACGAGCAGTACTTC	CSVDIAGTYEQYF
TRBV4-2	.	TRBJ2-3	.	TGTGCCAGCAGCCAGGACAAGGACTATAGCACAGATACGCAGTATTTT	CASSQDKDYSTDTQYF
TRBV29-1	.	TRBJ1-1	.	TGCAGCGTAATTCCGCTTCATGGGAACACTGAAGCTTTCTTT	CSVIPLHGNTEAFF
TRBV5-1	.	TRBJ2-7	many	TGCGCCAGCAGCTTAGAGGGGGGCTCCTACGAGCAGTACTTC	CASSLEGGSYEQYF
TRBV2	.	TRBJ1-4	.	TGTGCCAGCAGTGAAAAAGTGCGGACACCCGGAGAAAAACTGTTTTTT	CASSEKVRTPGEKLFF
TRBV7-6	TRBD2	TRBJ2-5	.	TGTGCCAGCAGCCTGGGGACTAGCGGGACGTTTAGAGAGACCCAGTACTTC	CASSLGTSGTFRETQYF
TRBV7-3	TRBD2	TRBJ2-5	.	TGTGCCAGCAGCTTATTTCCTAGCGGGAGAGGCAATGAGCAGTACTTC	CASSLFPSGRGNEQYF
TRBV13	TRBD2	TRBJ2-3	few	TGTGCCAGCATTTTTCGTCTAGCGGGAGGTTTAGATACGCAGTATTTT	CASIFRLAGGLDTQYF
TRBV3-1	.	TRBJ2-3	.	TGTGCCAGCAGCCAAGGAGCGTCAAGCTCGCGAGACGCGTATTTT	CASSQGASSSRDAYF
TRBV5-6	TRBD1	TRBJ2-7	.	TGTGCCAGCAGCCGGACAGGATACTCCTACGAGCAGTACTTC	CASSRTGYSYEQYF
TRBV18	TRBD1	TRBJ1-2	.	TGTGCCAGCTCCGCCACAGGGGGCCCGGATGGCTACACCTTC	CASSATGGPDGYTF
TRBV10-3	TRBD1	TRBJ2-5	.	TGTGCCATCAGTGGAACAGGGGGAGAAGAGACCCAGTACTTC	CAISGTGGEETQYF
TRBV5-8	.	TRBJ2-7	.	TGTGCCAGCACCCGGGACTGGAATTACGAGCAGTACTTC	CASTRDWNYEQYF
TRBV7-9	.	TRBJ1-2	few	TGTGCCAGCAGCTTATTAACCCAGGGTGGCTACACCTTC	CASSLLTQGGYTF
TRBV29-1	.	TRBJ2-3	.	TGCAGCGTTGATGTCAGCACAGATACGCAGTATTTT	CSVDVSTDTQYF
TRBV6-2/TRBV6-3	TRBD2	TRBJ2-5	many	TGTGCCAGCAGCCCGGATCTAGCGGGAGAAGAGACCCAGTACTTC	CASSPDLAGEETQYF
TRBV11-1	.	TRBJ2-3	once	TGTGCCAGCAGCTTAGCGCTTTCGGGACTGGGGGCCGCAGATACGCAGTATTTT	CASSLALSGLGAADTQYF
TRBV9	TRBD1	TRBJ1-5	.	TGTGCCAGCAGCGTAGAGGGGGCCCCCAATCAGCCCCAGCATTTT	CASSVEGAPNQPQHF
TRBV6-2/TRBV6-3	TRBD1	TRBJ2-7	once	TGTGCCAGCAGTTACGCATCCGGGACAGGAGCATCTATTGGCGAGCAGTACTTC	CASSYASGTGASIGEQYF
TRBV11-2	.	TRBJ2-1	.	TGTGCCAGCAGCTTAGATTCAACAGTTAAGCAGTTCTTC	CASSLDSTVKQFF
TRBV10-3	.	TRBJ1-1	.	TGTGCCATCAGTGAGTCAACAGCTGAAGCTTTCTTT	CAISESTAEAFF
TRBV5-1	.	TRBJ2-3	once	TGCGCCAGCACTGTAGCTGGAGCCACAGATACGCAGTATTTT	CASTVAGATDTQYF
TRBV27	.	TRBJ2-1	.	TGTGCCAGCAGTTTACCAGGATCGACCTACAATGAGCAGTTCTTC	CASSLPGSTYNEQFF
TRBV4-1	TRBD2	TRBJ2-4	once	TGCGCCAGCAGCCAAGATACGGGAGGGCCCAAAAACATTCAGTACTTC	CASSQDTGGPKNIQYF
TRBV9	.	TRBJ2-7	.	TGTGCCAGCAGCGTCTCCGTTGGGGTCGAGCAGTACTTC	CASSVSVGVEQYF
TRBV5-1	TRBD2	TRBJ2-7	few	TGCGCCAGCAGCTTGGGTTCCGGACTAGCGCTCTCCTACGAGCAGTACTTC	CASSLGSGLALSYEQYF
TRBV6-2/TRBV6-3	TRBD1	TRBJ1-5	.	TGTGCCAGCAGGGACAGGGGGATGATTCAGCCCCAGCATTTT	CASRDRGMIQPQHF
TRBV9	.	TRBJ2-2	few	TGTGCCAGCCGGACAGAGAACACCGGGGAGCTGTTTTTT	CASRTENTGELFF
TRBV28	.	TRBJ2-3	.	TGTGCCAGCAGTTTTACACAAACAGATACGCAGTATTTT	CASSFTQTDTQYF